Each of the 32 T cell receptor beta chains below was sequenced from the same sample in a study of cytomegalovirus exposure and HLA in healthy donors (dated by TCRdb to about 2017). The library was generated by the immunoSEQ multiplex PCR assay. TCRdb stores this immuneACCESS table with in-frame sequences only. Part of the clones is absent; in the studies checked, under half of the shortfall reflects unresolved V genes, and no reason is known for the rest. Present in this sample are 80,000 to 100,000 clones, roughly 87% of which were seen just once. The ten largest make up about 6% of the sample. The source material was PBMCs. The receptors were gathered from a man younger than 30 in good health and CMV-seropositive.

V is TRBV5-8 and J is TRBJ1-4; D remains unclear. This CDR3 is built from 18 residues. Trimming left V 5 bases short and J 0 bases short, with 20 bases between. Germline-derived CDR1 and CDR2 are SGHTS and YDEGEE. This chain's CDR3 is CASSYLSYNRATNEKLFF. As DNA, the CDR3 is TGTGCCAGCAGTTACCTCTCTTATAATCGAGCAACTAATGAAAAACTGTTTTTT.

The chain employs TRBV29-1 and TRBJ2-7; D ambiguous. This CDR3 contains 12 residues. CDR1 and CDR2 from the germline V gene are SQVTM and ANQGSEA. Between the trimmed V and J ends, which lost 4 bases and 1 base, there was a span of 8 bases. The CDR3 DNA is TGCAGCGTTGGACACGATTCCTACGAGCAGTACTTC. Its translation: CSVGHDSYEQYF.

V gene TRBV27 combines with J gene TRBJ2-7, with 11 bases lining up with TRBD2. With 8 bases clipped from V and 1 base from J, the junction kept 19 bases outside the gene matches. The germline gives CDR1 MNHEY, CDR2 SMNVEV (reference sequence). There are 19 residues in the CDR3. The CDR3 DNA reads TGTGCCAGCCCCGGCGTCCTGATAGCGGGAGGGCCTTCTTCCTACGAGCAGTACTTC. It encodes CASPGVLIAGGPSSYEQYF.

The table lists this clone with a few counts. The CDR3 coding sequence is TGTGCCAGCACCACCCAAGGGGGTAACTATGGCTACACCTTC. It translates to CASTTQGGNYGYTF. The chain couples TRBV2 to TRBJ1-2; the D gene is possibly TRBD1 (6 bases). The V end was cut by 7 bases, the J end by 1 base, with 13 bases between. The CDR3 is made up of 14 amino acids. Germline CDR1 reads SNHLY; CDR2 reads FYNNEI.

The chain combines TRBV7-2 with TRBJ2-3; a weak D match, TRBD1 (5 bases). Germline-derived CDR1 and CDR2 are SGHTA and FQGNSA. Trimming took 10 bases from V and 0 from J, leaving 20 bases between them. CDR3 length: 16 residues. CDR3 bases: TGTGCCACCCAGAGATCGCAGGGTGGAAGCACAGATACGCAGTATTTT. Translation gives CATQRSQGGSTDTQYF.

The chain joins TRBV6-1 to TRBJ1-2; D remains unclear. Trimming took 5 bases from V and 7 from J, leaving 8 bases between them. From germline, CDR1 is MNHNS and CDR2 SASEGT. CDR3 length: 11 amino acids. CDR3 in DNA: TGTGCCAGCAGTTACCCGGGTGGCTACACCTTC. It specifies CASSYPGGYTF.

This chain joins TRBV15 and TRBJ1-2; the D gene is possibly TRBD1 (6 bases). The CDR3 loop spans 14 amino acids. V dropped 1 base and J dropped 2 bases, with 8 bases sitting between them. Germline CDR1 and CDR2: LNHNV and YYDKDF (reference sequence). DNA of the CDR3: TGTGCCACCAGCAGAGCCGACAGGAACTATGGCTACACCTTC. Its translation is CATSRADRNYGYTF. The variable domain in full, with the rest retrieved from reference TRBV15 and TRBJ1-2, is DAMVIQNPRYQVTQFGKPVTLSCSQTLNHNVMYWYQQKSSQAPKLLFHYYDKDFNNEADTPDNFQSRRPNTSFCFLDIRSPGLGDTAMYLCATSRADRNYGYTFGSGTRLTVV.

The J gene is TRBJ2-2, the V gene TRBV6-1; the D gene is possibly TRBD1 (6 bases). The CDR3 totals 16 residues. The germline V gene encodes CDR1 MNHNS and CDR2 SASEGT. V lost 1 base to trimming and J lost 3 bases, with 12 bases between them. The CDR3: CASSEEGDTYTGELFF. The DNA of the CDR3 is TGTGCCAGCAGTGAAGAGGGGGACACCTACACCGGGGAGCTGTTTTTT.

The chain is built from TRBV18 and TRBJ2-7; D possibly corresponds to TRBD2 (6 bases). The CDR3 spans 16 residues. CDR1 and CDR2 from the germline V gene are KGHSH and LQKENI. The germline V and J ends were trimmed by 0 bases and 4 bases, with 16 bases remaining between them. The CDR3 nucleotides are TGTGCCAGCTCACCACCGTATTCTCGACTAGTGTACGAGCAGTACTTC. It encodes CASSPPYSRLVYEQYF.

This clone showed up just once. The genes are TRBV4-3 and TRBJ2-7; 9 positions match TRBD1. The V and J ends lost 4 bases and 4 bases, in that order; junction bases with no gene match: 5. Germline V gene data show CDR1 as LGHNA and CDR2 as YSLEER. This CDR3 is built from 14 residues. The CDR3 sequence is CASSLGQGKYEQYF. The CDR3 DNA sequence: TGCGCCAGCAGCCTAGGACAGGGGAAGTACGAGCAGTACTTC.

V is TRBV5-6 and J is TRBJ2-7; 7 nucleotides align to TRBD1. Per germline, CDR1 SGHDT and CDR2 YYEEEE. CDR3 length equals 14 residues. The ends lost 0 bases at V and 1 base at J; junction bases unmatched: 1. This CDR3 reads CASSLGDRSYEQYF. In DNA form, the CDR3 reads TGTGCCAGCAGCTTGGGGGACAGATCCTACGAGCAGTACTTC.

The chain has TRBV10-3 and TRBJ1-1; the match to TRBD1 covers 7 bases. The CDR3 is 14 residues long. Germline CDR1 reads ENHRY; CDR2 reads SYGVKD. The J segment lost 4 bases and the V segment lost 5 bases, leaving 7 bases of the junction unmatched. CDR3 bases: TGTGCCATCAGTCAACAGGGGAGTGCCACTGAAGCTTTCTTT. Its translation: CAISQQGSATEAFF.

This clone appeared once. This chain links TRBV4-1 with TRBJ2-1; D is possibly TRBD1 (6 bases). The germline V and J ends were trimmed by 1 base and 8 bases, with 18 bases remaining between them. Per the germline V gene, CDR1 is MGHRA and CDR2 is YSYEKL. This CDR3 contains 16 residues. The chain's CDR3 is CASSQVSGGLLYEQFF. In nucleotides, the CDR3 is TGCGCCAGCAGCCAAGTCTCTGGGGGCCTCCTGTATGAGCAGTTCTTC.

This clone was detected once. The chain is built from TRBV28 and TRBJ1-4; 12 bases map to TRBD1. The CDR3 has 18 residues. V was pared by 4 bases and J by 7 bases, with 13 bases of the junction left unmatched. The germline gives CDR1 MDHEN, CDR2 SYDVKM. CDR3 nucleotides: TGTGCCAGCAGTTCGGTCCCGGGACAGGGGGCGCAGGGTGAAAAACTGTTTTTT. Residues: CASSSVPGQGAQGEKLFF. Combining the CDR3 with reference TRBV28 and TRBJ1-4 gives the whole variable domain DVKVTQSSRYLVKRTGEKVFLECVQDMDHENMFWYRQDPGLGLRLIYFSYDVKMKEKGDIPEGYSVSREKKERFSLILESASTNQTSMYLCASSSVPGQGAQGEKLFFGSGTQLSVL.

This clone was recorded only once. This chain connects TRBV7-2 to TRBJ2-5, with 12 nucleotides matching TRBD2. The CDR3 covers 16 residues. Germline-derived CDR1 and CDR2 are SGHTA and FQGNSA. V gave up 3 bases and J gave up 7 bases; unmatched junction bases: 9. CDR3 DNA sequence: TGTGCCAGCAGCTTTTCCCCGACTAGCGGGAGCGGGACCCAGTACTTC. Amino acids: CASSFSPTSGSGTQYF.

V is TRBV10-3 and J is TRBJ2-7; 7 nucleotides line up with TRBD1. The junction had 7 bases not matched to a gene; V was cut back by 6 bases and J by 2 bases. This CDR3 has 14 amino acids. The V gene's germline CDR1 is ENHRY and CDR2 SYGVKD. For the CDR3, the DNA is TGTGCCATCAGGAACGGGGACAGAGCCTACGAGCAGTACTTC. Translated, it gives CAIRNGDRAYEQYF.

V usage is TRBV7-8 and J usage is TRBJ2-7, with 7 bases that match TRBD2. The CDR3 is 13 residues long. Looked up from germline, CDR1 is SGHVS and CDR2 is FQNEAQ. The V segment lost 3 bases and the J segment 6 bases; nucleotides outside the gene matches: 5. The chain's CDR3 is CASSFGGNIEQYF. The CDR3 region has the DNA TGTGCCAGCAGCTTCGGGGGGAATATCGAGCAGTACTTC.

There are a few counts of this clone. The rearrangement uses TRBV4-2 and TRBJ1-1; 9 positions agree with TRBD1. This CDR3 contains 16 residues. Losses at the gene ends were 1 base for V and 5 bases for J; bases not matched to a gene: 8. Germline CDR1 and CDR2: LGHNA and YNFKEQ. The CDR3 loop reads CASSQAAGTGRTEAFF. CDR3 DNA: TGTGCCAGCAGCCAAGCGGCCGGGACAGGGAGGACTGAAGCTTTCTTT.

The chain couples TRBV19 to TRBJ2-3; 10 bases are shared with TRBD1. Germline V CDR1 and CDR2: LNHDA, SQIVND (reference sequence). The CDR3 spans 16 residues. The junction had 7 bases not matched to a gene; V was cut back by 2 bases and J by 5 bases. Written as DNA, the CDR3 is TGTGCCAGTAGTATATACGGACAGGGGGTAGGAGATACGCAGTATTTT. Amino acids: CASSIYGQGVGDTQYF.

V gene TRBV6-5 combines with J gene TRBJ1-2, with TRBD1 matching over 10 bases. This CDR3 has 15 amino acids. With V trimmed by 6 bases and J by 4 bases, 8 bases remained unmatched. CDR1 is MNHEY, CDR2 SVGAGI, per germline. The CDR3 DNA follows: TGTGCCAGCAGATTGACAGGGGGCGTTGCCTATGGCTACACCTTC. Amino acids: CASRLTGGVAYGYTF.

This clone has only a few counts. This sequence joins TRBV5-1 and TRBJ1-4; 9 bases line up with TRBD1. V trimming: 1 base; J trimming: 6 bases; junction bases outside the gene matches: 4. Germline CDR1 reads SGHRS; CDR2 reads YFSETQ. The CDR3 length is 15 residues. CDR3 DNA sequence: TGCGCCAGCAGCTTGACGGGACAGGGTTATGAAAAACTGTTTTTT. Amino acid sequence: CASSLTGQGYEKLFF.

The V and J genes are TRBV11-3 and TRBJ1-2, with 12 nucleotides matching TRBD1. V lost 4 bases to trimming and J lost 11 bases; unmatched junction nucleotides: 5. This CDR3 is built from 13 residues. CDR1 is SGHNT, CDR2 YENEEA, per germline. The CDR3 protein is CASSSRDRGRYTF. The CDR3 DNA reads TGTGCCAGCAGCTCCCGGGACAGGGGGCGATACACCTTC. Looking up the rest from reference TRBV11-3 and TRBJ1-2 gives the full variable domain: EAGVVQSPRYKIIEKKQPVAFWCNPISGHNTLYWYLQNLGQGPELLIRYENEEAVDDSQLPKDRFSAERLKGVDSTLKIQPAELGDSAVYLCASSSRDRGRYTFGSGTRLTVV.

The table lists this clone with a count of one. The chain combines TRBV18 with TRBJ2-2, with D maybe TRBD1 (5 bases). The CDR3 is 16 residues long. The V end was cut by 3 bases, the J end by 8 bases, with 19 bases between. Per the germline V gene, CDR1 is KGHSH and CDR2 is LQKENI. The CDR3 coding sequence is TGTGCCAGCTCACCGATGATTCAAGACAGCTCAGGGGAGCTGTTTTTT. Translation gives CASSPMIQDSSGELFF.

The count of this clone is one. The genes are TRBV9 and TRBJ2-5; no firm D call. The CDR3 loop spans 14 amino acids. The germline CDR1 and CDR2 sequences are SGDLS and YYNGEE. Trimming shortened V by 0 bases and J by 2 bases, and 8 bases separated the two germline ends. CDR3: CASSVGSVQETQYF. CDR3 DNA sequence: TGTGCCAGCAGCGTAGGGAGTGTTCAAGAGACCCAGTACTTC. The variable domain in full, completed from reference TRBV9 and TRBJ2-5, reads DSGVTQTPKHLITATGQRVTLRCSPRSGDLSVYWYQQSLDQGLQFLIQYYNGEERAKGNILERFSAQQFPDLHSELNLSSLELGDSALYFCASSVGSVQETQYFGPGTRLLVL.

This clone has only one observation. The rearrangement uses TRBV2 and TRBJ2-2; possible D gene TRBD1, 6 bases. V dropped 6 bases and J dropped 6 bases, with 14 bases sitting between them. Germline CDR1 reads SNHLY; CDR2 reads FYNNEI. This CDR3 comprises 14 residues. CDR3 residues: CASRGAVLAGELFF. The CDR3 DNA reads TGTGCCAGCAGGGGGGCCGTTCTCGCCGGGGAGCTGTTTTTT.

The chain combines TRBV13 with TRBJ2-7; TRBD2 is a possible D gene (6 bases). Germline V CDR1 and CDR2: PRHDT, FYEKMQ (reference sequence). This CDR3 has 14 residues. Trimming took 4 bases from V and 2 from J, leaving 12 bases between them. DNA of the CDR3: TGTGCCAGCAGCTCCGGCGGGGTAACCTACGAGCAGTACTTC. Its translation is CASSSGGVTYEQYF.

This chain links TRBV29-1 with TRBJ2-3; TRBD2 matches at 13 bases. V lost 7 bases, J lost 6 bases, and 7 bases stayed unmatched. The CDR3 spans 14 residues. Germline V gives CDR1 SQVTM, CDR2 ANQGSEA. CDR3 protein: CSARLAGGGDTQYF. The DNA for the CDR3 is TGCAGCGCAAGACTAGCGGGAGGTGGTGATACGCAGTATTTT.

The chain recombines TRBV5-1 with TRBJ2-3; a possible D gene is TRBD2 (6 bases). Between the trimmed V and J ends, which lost 5 bases and 4 bases, there was a span of 14 bases. Germline-derived CDR1 and CDR2 are SGHRS and YFSETQ. This CDR3 comprises 14 residues. The CDR3: CASRSRETPDTQYF. The CDR3 DNA reads as TGCGCCAGCAGGTCCCGGGAGACCCCAGATACGCAGTATTTT.

The CDR3 DNA is TGCAGCGTTGAATCCCCGACAGGGGGCTTCAGTATTATTGGCTATGGCTACACCTTC. It specifies CSVESPTGGFSIIGYGYTF. The V call is TRBV29-1, the J call TRBJ1-2; 10 positions agree with TRBD1. This CDR3 is 19 amino acids long. The J segment lost 4 bases and the V segment lost 2 bases, leaving 19 bases of the junction unmatched. Germline-derived CDR1 and CDR2 are SQVTM and ANQGSEA.

The chain links TRBV19 to TRBJ2-3; 7 bases align to TRBD1. The ends lost 5 bases at V and 2 bases at J; junction bases unmatched: 7. The CDR3 runs 15 residues. Germline V gives CDR1 LNHDA, CDR2 SQIVND (reference sequence). The CDR3, as DNA: TGTGCCAGTAGTGTTTCCGGGACAGCCACAGATACGCAGTATTTT. It is translated as CASSVSGTATDTQYF.

The V and J genes are TRBV6-5 and TRBJ1-1; D is undetermined. The CDR3 loop spans 12 amino acids. V lost 6 bases, J lost 5 bases, and 10 bases lay in between. Germline V gene sequence: CDR1 MNHEY, CDR2 SVGAGI. DNA for the CDR3: TGTGCCAGCAGCTCTCCGGGAACTGAAGCTTTCTTT. Translating gives CASSSPGTEAFF.

The chain employs TRBV27 and TRBJ2-7, with D possibly matching TRBD1 (6 bases). The CDR3 is made up of 13 amino acids. The ends were cut back, 5 bases at V and 3 bases at J, with 11 bases in the middle. Germline CDR1 reads MNHEY; CDR2 reads SMNVEV (reference sequence). CDR3 bases: TGTGCCAGCAGTCTTACAGGGTACTACGAGCAGTACTTC. It is translated as CASSLTGYYEQYF.